The present T cell receptor (beta chain) was sequenced within a study of Graves' ophthalmopathy and Graves' hyperthyroidism. This clonotype was observed at least ten times. Uncontrolled infections, other autoimmune diseases, pregnancy or lactation barred patients from enrollment. The authors amplified TCR beta CDR3 regions, and they did so from RNA transcripts for repertoire sequencing. First-round RT-PCR employed HTBI primers, with a second-round multiplex PCR after it. TCRdb re-called the multiplex PCR reads through MiXCR, storing one row per CDR3 protein. The sample lists 360,000 or so distinct CDR3 sequences, 18% seen once, with 1.6% in the top ten. V was clipped by 5 bases and J by 2 bases; unmatched bases: 10. CDR3 length: 18 residues. Germline values: CDR1 SNHLY, CDR2 FYNNEI.

The gene calls are TRBV2 and TRBJ2-6; 9 bases line up with TRBD1. The TCR was taken from a woman between 18 and 29 years old with Graves' ophthalmopathy. Material for sequencing was peripheral blood. Written as DNA, the CDR3 is TGTGCCAGCAGTACCCAGACAGGGGGTCGGGCTGGGGCCAACGTCCTGACTTTC. It codes for CASSTQTGGRAGANVLTF.